The 20 T cell receptor beta chains reported below all come from one sample, sequenced in a study of control samples from healthy donors and cancer patients. The repertoire was sequenced with immunoSEQ multiplex PCR; TCRdb's copy has only in-frame clones and lacks some. The table has 170,000 or so clones, 90% to 95% seen once; the top ten hold approximately 1.5%. Material for sequencing was blood. These receptors were taken from a woman aged 18-35 years in good health.

The chain joins TRBV27 to TRBJ1-4; 7 bases are shared with TRBD1. The CDR3 is 15 residues long. Germline loops: CDR1 MNHEY, CDR2 SMNVEV (reference sequence). Trimming took 6 bases from V and 6 from J; bases not matched to a gene: 10. CDR3 region: CASSGTGTAYEKLFF. CDR3 nucleotide sequence: TGTGCCAGCAGCGGTACCGGGACAGCCTATGAAAAACTGTTTTTT.

The chain joins TRBV28 to TRBJ2-3, with 7 nucleotides matching TRBD2. V shed 7 bases and J 5 bases; nucleotides not matched to a gene: 9. Germline CDR1 MDHEN, CDR2 SYDVKM. This CDR3 is 14 amino acids long. In nucleotides, the CDR3 is TGTGCCAGCACTATGCGATGGGAGGGAGATACGCAGTATTTT. It specifies CASTMRWEGDTQYF. The full variable domain, with the rest looked up from reference TRBV28 and TRBJ2-3, is DVKVTQSSRYLVKRTGEKVFLECVQDMDHENMFWYRQDPGLGLRLIYFSYDVKMKEKGDIPEGYSVSREKKERFSLILESASTNQTSMYLCASTMRWEGDTQYFGPGTRLTVL.

The chain uses TRBV7-2 and TRBJ1-5; TRBD1 aligns across 8 bases. The germline V gene encodes CDR1 SGHTA and CDR2 FQGNSA. The CDR3 covers 15 residues. Trimming cost V 2 bases and J 3 bases; bases outside gene matches: 3. The DNA for the CDR3 is TGTGCCAGCAGCTTAAGGACAGGGTACAATCAGCCCCAGCATTTT. Translated: CASSLRTGYNQPQHF. Full variable domain (rest looked up from reference TRBV7-2 and TRBJ1-5): GAGVSQSPSNKVTEKGKDVELRCDPISGHTALYWYRQSLGQGLEFLIYFQGNSAPDKSGLPSDRFSAERTGGSVSTLTIQRTQQEDSAVYLCASSLRTGYNQPQHFGDGTRLSIL.

The rearrangement uses TRBV11-2 and TRBJ1-3; 8 positions agree with TRBD1. CDR1 is SGHAT and CDR2 is FQNNGV in the germline V gene. This CDR3 comprises 13 residues. After removal of 5 bases from V and 7 bases from J, the junction contained 4 bases not matched to a gene. This CDR3 is CASSDYRGNTIYF. CDR3 nucleotides: TGTGCCAGCAGCGACTACAGGGGGAACACCATATATTTT.

J is TRBJ1-5 and V is TRBV6-2 or TRBV6-3, with a possible D match to TRBD1 (5 bases). Per germline, CDR1 MNHEY and CDR2 SVGEGT. The V end was cut by 4 bases, the J end by 7 bases, with 17 bases between. The CDR3 covers 15 residues. In DNA form, the CDR3 reads TGTGCCAGCAGTTCCCCTATGAGGGGCAGCCAGCCCCAGCATTTT. This gives the protein CASSSPMRGSQPQHF.

Here the CDR3 DNA reads TGTGCCAGTAGTACCCTCAGGCGGGGGGATCATTCACCCCTCCACTTT. Amino acids: CASSTLRRGDHSPLHF. The V call is TRBV19, the J call TRBJ1-6, with a tentative D call TRBD1 (5 bases). Germline values: CDR1 LNHDA, CDR2 SQIVND (reference sequence). CDR3 size: 16 residues. V was clipped by 4 bases and J by 8 bases, with 18 bases between them.

This clone has just a few counts. The V and J genes are TRBV19 and TRBJ1-5, with TRBD1 matching over 7 bases. The J segment lost 9 bases and the V segment lost 5 bases, leaving 10 bases of the junction unmatched. Germline V lookup: CDR1 LNHDA, CDR2 SQIVND (reference sequence). The CDR3 is 14 amino acids. The CDR3 spells CASSPRQGTRPQHF. The CDR3 region has the DNA TGTGCCAGTAGTCCTCGACAGGGAACTCGGCCCCAGCATTTT.

This clone was detected only once. The genes are TRBV2 and TRBJ1-5; 7 bases map to TRBD1. Germline trimming cut 6 bases from V and 0 bases from J; bases unmatched to any gene: 14. The CDR3 spans 18 residues. The germline gives CDR1 SNHLY, CDR2 FYNNEI. For the CDR3, the DNA is TGTGCCAGCAGGAAGGGGAGGGGGCTGGATGGTAGCAATCAGCCCCAGCATTTT. Encoded protein: CASRKGRGLDGSNQPQHF.

This clone came up once. The rearrangement links TRBV28 to TRBJ1-3; D might be TRBD1 (5 bases). The CDR3 spans 15 residues. V was clipped by 3 bases and J by 0 bases, with 9 bases between them. From germline, CDR1 is MDHEN and CDR2 SYDVKM. Here the CDR3 reads CASSLQGPSGNTIYF. The CDR3 DNA is TGTGCCAGCAGTTTGCAGGGACCCTCTGGAAACACCATATATTTT.

The V gene is TRBV9, the J gene TRBJ1-2; 7 positions agree with TRBD1. There are 15 residues in the CDR3. Germline loops: CDR1 SGDLS, CDR2 YYNGEE. V lost 0 bases to trimming and J lost 8 bases; unmatched junction nucleotides: 10. This CDR3 reads CASSVVGKGGVGYTF. The CDR3 DNA reads TGTGCCAGCAGCGTAGTAGGTAAAGGGGGCGTCGGCTACACCTTC.

The J gene is TRBJ2-3, the V gene TRBV5-6, with 7 bases aligning to TRBD1. This CDR3 is 16 amino acids long. The J segment lost 3 bases and the V segment lost 0 bases, leaving 7 bases of the junction unmatched. Germline CDR1 is SGHDT and CDR2 is YYEEEE. The CDR3 bases are TGTGCCAGCAGCTTGGAAGGGGGCGCGGAGACAGATACGCAGTATTTT. It is translated as CASSLEGGAETDTQYF. The entire variable domain, with the rest obtained from reference TRBV5-6 and TRBJ2-3, is as follows: DAGVTQSPTHLIKTRGQQVTLRCSPKSGHDTVSWYQQALGQGPQFIFQYYEEEERQRGNFPDRFSGHQFPNYSSELNVNALLLGDSALYLCASSLEGGAETDTQYFGPGTRLTVL.

The chain employs TRBV29-1 and TRBJ1-2; D remains unclear. In germline, CDR1 is SQVTM, CDR2 ANQGSEA. The CDR3 consists of 12 residues. V was shortened by 4 bases and J by 6 bases, with 12 bases between the two germline ends. The CDR3 loop reads CSVVRNVDGYTF. DNA for the CDR3: TGCAGCGTTGTCCGGAACGTCGATGGCTACACCTTC.

This rearrangement joins TRBV28 to TRBJ2-7; D is unclear. Between the trimmed V and J ends, which lost 6 bases and 6 bases, there was a span of 15 bases. Germline assignment: CDR1 MDHEN and CDR2 SYDVKM. The CDR3 is made up of 13 amino acids. Written as DNA, the CDR3 is TGTGCCAGCAGCAATCTTACCCCTGCCGAGCAGTACTTC. Encoded protein: CASSNLTPAEQYF.

The chain has TRBV28 and TRBJ1-5, with TRBD1 identical over 7 bases. This CDR3 has 15 amino acids. V dropped 3 bases and J dropped 4; count of bases not matched to a gene: 6. Germline V gene lookup returns CDR1 MDHEN and CDR2 SYDVKM. Here the CDR3 reads CASSFRGGQNQPQHF. CDR3 bases: TGTGCCAGCAGTTTCAGGGGGGGACAGAATCAGCCCCAGCATTTT. Drawing the rest from reference TRBV28 and TRBJ1-5, the complete variable domain is DVKVTQSSRYLVKRTGEKVFLECVQDMDHENMFWYRQDPGLGLRLIYFSYDVKMKEKGDIPEGYSVSREKKERFSLILESASTNQTSMYLCASSFRGGQNQPQHFGDGTRLSIL.

The CDR3 DNA reads as TGTGCCAGCAGCTTGTTACATTCACCCCTCCACTTT. Translated: CASSLLHSPLHF. This chain links TRBV5-6 with TRBJ1-6, with unresolved D. V was clipped by 1 base and J by 8 bases, with 4 bases between them. The CDR3 contains 12 residues. Germline V gene lookup returns CDR1 SGHDT and CDR2 YYEEEE.

This chain connects TRBV4-1 to TRBJ1-5; D is unclear. V was shortened by 3 bases and J by 0 bases, with 9 bases between the two germline ends. Germline V gene data show CDR1 as MGHRA and CDR2 as YSYEKL. CDR3 size: 15 residues. In nucleotides, the CDR3 is TGCGCCAGCAGCCAGGCGGAAAATAGCAATCAGCCCCAGCATTTT. Encoded protein: CASSQAENSNQPQHF.

The chain employs TRBV7-2 and TRBJ1-4; TRBD1 agrees at 11 bases. Trimming cost V 6 bases and J 7 bases; bases outside gene matches: 10. This CDR3 comprises 16 residues. From germline, CDR1 is SGHTA and CDR2 FQGNSA. CDR3 loop: CASSYGRTGGSEKLFF. CDR3 coding DNA: TGTGCCAGCAGTTATGGGCGGACAGGGGGCTCTGAAAAACTGTTTTTT.

This clone came up a few times. The chain carries TRBV6-2 or TRBV6-3 and TRBJ1-6; a weak D match, TRBD1 (5 bases). Per germline, CDR1 MNHEY and CDR2 SVGEGT. The CDR3 totals 12 residues. Deletions cut 6 bases from V and 12 bases from J, with 12 bases between. As DNA, the CDR3 is TGTGCCAGCAGCCCTGACAGTAGACCCCTCCACTTT. Amino acid sequence: CASSPDSRPLHF.

The CDR3: CASSQVGGGYGYTF. CDR3 DNA sequence: TGCGCCAGCAGCCAAGTCGGGGGAGGATATGGCTACACCTTC. The chain recombines TRBV4-1 with TRBJ1-2; the D gene is possibly TRBD1 (5 bases). The germline V and J ends were trimmed by 1 base and 5 bases, with 11 bases remaining between them. CDR3 length: 14 amino acids. CDR1 MGHRA and CDR2 YSYEKL come from the germline V gene.

This clone appeared a single time. The rearrangement joins TRBV28 to TRBJ1-2; D unclear. The V and J ends lost 5 bases and 4 bases respectively, with 8 bases between them. The V gene's germline CDR1 is MDHEN and CDR2 SYDVKM. CDR3 length equals 12 residues. The CDR3 protein is CASSPRRYGYTF. CDR3 nucleotides: TGTGCCAGCAGTCCAAGGCGCTATGGCTACACCTTC.